This is a list of T cell receptor beta chains from one sample in a study of shared clonotypes between healthy human individuals. Here immunoSEQ multiplex PCR was the method, and the copy in TCRdb shows in-frame clones only, minus some. Of approximately 810,000 clones listed, 80% to 95% are singletons. The sample was naive CD8+ T cells sorted from blood. The receptors originated from a man aged 25 to 40 in good health. CDR3s include the opening cysteine and the closing phenylalanine or tryptophan. The D gene is left open where the match is weak. Size is stated for part of the rows, as once, few or many counts, or as a class when the clone is expanded.

clone size	V gene	J gene	D gene	CDR3 protein	CDR3 DNA
-	TRBV4-3	TRBJ1-1	TRBD1	CASSPGTGANTEAFF	TGCGCCAGCAGCCCCGGGACAGGGGCGAACACTGAAGCTTTCTTT
-	TRBV7-6	TRBJ2-1	TRBD2	CASSLAASGNYNEQFF	TGTGCCAGCAGCTTAGCGGCTAGCGGGAACTACAATGAGCAGTTCTTC
-	TRBV7-2	TRBJ1-1	TRBD1	CASSDRGPGAFF	TGTGCCAGCAGCGACAGGGGGCCGGGAGCTTTCTTT
-	TRBV6-1	TRBJ2-7	-	CASSDFGGGYEQYF	TGTGCCAGCAGTGATTTTGGTGGCGGCTACGAGCAGTACTTC
-	TRBV28	TRBJ1-2	TRBD1	CASSMTGGGGYTF	TGTGCCAGCAGTATGACAGGGGGCGGAGGCTACACCTTC
-	TRBV5-6	TRBJ2-7	TRBD2	CASSLGSGSLQYF	TGTGCCAGCAGCTTGGGTAGCGGGAGTCTGCAGTACTTC
-	TRBV27	TRBJ2-1	-	CASSLSGKYNEQFF	TGTGCCAGCAGTTTAAGCGGAAAATACAATGAGCAGTTCTTC
-	TRBV11-3	TRBJ1-3	TRBD1	CASSSNRQGEYGNTIYF	TGTGCCAGCAGCTCCAATCGACAGGGGGAGTATGGAAACACCATATATTTT
once	TRBV11-2	TRBJ2-7	TRBD1	CASSLSGTGAYEQYF	TGTGCCAGCAGCTTATCCGGGACAGGGGCCTACGAGCAGTACTTC
-	TRBV6-5	TRBJ1-1	-	CASSPSGFEAFF	TGTGCCAGCAGTCCTTCGGGGTTTGAAGCTTTCTTT
-	TRBV29-1	TRBJ2-2	TRBD1	CSDPGQKNTGELFF	TGCAGCGATCCGGGACAGAAGAACACCGGGGAGCTGTTTTTT
-	TRBV5-8	TRBJ2-3	-	CASSPLDTSTDTQYF	TGTGCCAGCAGCCCTCTTGATACTAGCACAGATACGCAGTATTTT
-	TRBV18	TRBJ2-1	TRBD1	CASSPPDRGYNEQFF	TGTGCCAGCTCACCGCCAGACAGGGGTTACAATGAGCAGTTCTTC
-	TRBV15	TRBJ2-7	-	CATSRDLSYEQYF	TGTGCCACCAGCAGAGATCTCTCGTACGAGCAGTACTTC
few	TRBV20-1	TRBJ2-5	-	CSAREIETQYF	TGCAGTGCTAGAGAGATTGAGACCCAGTACTTC
-	TRBV5-1	TRBJ2-5	TRBD1	CASSPLQGASQETQYF	TGCGCCAGCAGCCCCTTACAGGGGGCGTCTCAAGAGACCCAGTACTTC
-	TRBV5-4	TRBJ2-1	-	CASSLESGHEQFF	TGTGCCAGCAGCTTGGAGTCAGGGCATGAGCAGTTCTTC
-	TRBV5-6	TRBJ2-1	-	CASSLARSSYNEQFF	TGTGCCAGCAGTCTTGCTAGGAGCTCCTACAATGAGCAGTTCTTC
-	TRBV2	TRBJ2-1	-	CATVILAGRDYNEQFF	TGTGCCACCGTGATACTGGCGGGTAGGGACTACAATGAGCAGTTCTTC
-	TRBV15	TRBJ2-1	-	CATSRDRSPGHEQFF	TGTGCCACCAGCAGAGATCGGTCCCCGGGCCATGAGCAGTTCTTC
-	TRBV7-6	TRBJ1-1	-	CASSSFDRNTEAFF	TGTGCCAGCAGCTCCTTCGACAGGAACACTGAAGCTTTCTTT
once	TRBV28	TRBJ2-5	TRBD2	CASSSSGSPYQETQYF	TGTGCCAGCAGTTCTAGCGGGAGCCCGTACCAAGAGACCCAGTACTTC
-	TRBV13	TRBJ1-2	TRBD1	CASSLEGAYGYTF	TGTGCCAGCAGCCTCGAGGGGGCGTATGGCTACACCTTC
-	TRBV28	TRBJ2-1	-	CASSLEAGHNYNEQFF	TGTGCCAGCAGTTTGGAAGCGGGACACAACTACAATGAGCAGTTCTTC
-	TRBV4-2	TRBJ2-1	TRBD2	CASSQGPSGRLGNEQFF	TGTGCCAGCAGCCAAGGGCCGAGCGGGAGGCTTGGGAATGAGCAGTTCTTC
-	TRBV23-1	TRBJ2-2	TRBD2	CASSPPRRGANTGELFF	TGCGCCAGCAGTCCCCCGCGGCGGGGGGCGAACACCGGGGAGCTGTTTTTT
once	TRBV5-4	TRBJ1-2	TRBD1	CASSLISRQGSYGYTF	TGTGCCAGCAGCTTGATCTCGCGACAGGGGAGCTATGGCTACACCTTC
-	TRBV7-9	TRBJ1-1	-	CASSSSSAGRREAFF	TGTGCCAGCAGCTCTTCGTCGGCAGGGAGGCGTGAAGCTTTCTTT
-	TRBV28	TRBJ2-1	-	CASSLAGSSYNEQFF	TGTGCCAGCAGTTTAGCGGGAAGCTCCTACAATGAGCAGTTCTTC
once	TRBV6-6	TRBJ2-1	-	CASSYGSSIGNEQFF	TGTGCCAGCAGTTATGGGTCGTCCATCGGGAATGAGCAGTTCTTC
-	TRBV28	TRBJ2-5	-	CATRGRGQETQYF	TGTGCCACCCGGGGCAGGGGACAAGAGACCCAGTACTTC
-	TRBV27	TRBJ2-3	-	CASGLGAASTDTQYF	TGTGCCAGCGGCCTGGGAGCGGCTAGCACAGATACGCAGTATTTT
once	TRBV7-2	TRBJ1-1	TRBD1	CASSPPLDRGAMNTEAFF	TGTGCCAGCAGCCCCCCCCTGGACAGGGGCGCAATGAACACTGAAGCTTTCTTT
-	TRBV5-1	TRBJ1-2	TRBD1	CASSLDWGQGADGYTF	TGCGCCAGCAGCTTGGACTGGGGACAGGGGGCGGATGGCTACACCTTC
once	TRBV25-1	TRBJ2-7	-	CASRSRDLYEQYF	TGTGCCAGCAGAAGCCGGGATCTTTACGAGCAGTACTTC
-	TRBV27	TRBJ2-2	TRBD1	CASSPWTGTNTGELFF	TGTGCCAGCAGTCCTTGGACAGGGACGAACACCGGGGAGCTGTTTTTT
-	TRBV27	TRBJ2-4	-	CASRQKNIQYF	TGTGCCAGCAGACAGAAAAACATTCAGTACTTC
-	TRBV11-2	TRBJ2-7	-	CASSLDGLWEESYEQYF	TGTGCCAGCAGCTTAGACGGGTTGTGGGAGGAGTCCTACGAGCAGTACTTC
-	TRBV27	TRBJ2-1	TRBD1	CASSLMRTGTGVFEQFF	TGTGCCAGCAGTTTAATGAGAACCGGGACAGGGGTTTTTGAGCAGTTCTTC
-	TRBV4-2	TRBJ2-7	-	CASSQVMDSPYEQYF	TGTGCCAGCAGCCAAGTAATGGACAGCCCCTACGAGCAGTACTTC
-	TRBV11-2	TRBJ2-1	TRBD2	CASSVTSGRYNEQFF	TGTGCCAGCAGCGTGACTAGCGGGAGGTACAATGAGCAGTTCTTC
-	TRBV25-1	TRBJ2-3	TRBD1	CARPDRCLTDTQYF	TGTGCCAGGCCGGACAGGTGTCTCACAGATACGCAGTATTTT